The 23 T cell receptor beta chains below come from one sample, sequenced in a study of CD8 T cells in Susac syndrome. Random hexamers were used to reverse transcribe the RNA input (0.5 to 1 ug). TCRdb re-called the immunoSEQ multiplex PCR reads with MiXCR, one entry per CDR3 protein. The sample includes approximately 170,000 distinct CDR3 sequences, around 93% of them seen just once. Sequencing used CD4+ T cells from PBMCs. These receptors were obtained from a human donor in good health.

The rearrangement links TRBV6-5 to TRBJ2-2, with D possibly being TRBD1 (6 bases). Germline lookup yields CDR1 MNHEY and CDR2 SVGAGI. The CDR3 is made up of 15 amino acids. Trimming shortened V by 4 bases and J by 0 bases, and 9 bases separated the two germline ends. Here the CDR3 DNA reads TGTGCCAGCAGTTTAGGGGGATCGAACACCGGGGAGCTGTTTTTT. The encoded protein is CASSLGGSNTGELFF.

The V gene is TRBV12-3 or TRBV12-4, the J gene TRBJ1-2, with TRBD1 matching 11 bases. This CDR3 has 12 residues. Losses at the gene ends were 5 bases for V and 11 bases for J; bases not matched to a gene: 4. The CDR3 region is CASSDRDRGYTF. The CDR3 DNA reads TGTGCCAGCAGTGACCGGGACAGGGGGTACACCTTC.

J is TRBJ1-1 and V is TRBV20-1, with 8 bases matching TRBD1. With V trimmed by 6 bases and J by 0 bases, 9 bases remained unmatched. Germline V CDR1 and CDR2: DFQATT, SNEGSKA (reference sequence). This CDR3 contains 15 residues. CDR3 amino acids: CSAPGTGGMNTEAFF. CDR3 nucleotides: TGCAGTGCCCCTGGGACAGGTGGGATGAACACTGAAGCTTTCTTT.

This clonotype appeared once. V is TRBV19 and J is TRBJ1-5; no definite D call. Per the germline V gene, CDR1 is LNHDA and CDR2 is SQIVND (reference sequence). The V gene lost 6 bases and the J gene lost 4 bases, with 10 bases spanning the gap. CDR3 length: 13 amino acids. CDR3 loop: CASSQGMNQPQHF. CDR3 sequence (DNA): TGTGCCAGTAGCCAAGGGATGAATCAGCCCCAGCATTTT.

The V and J genes are TRBV10-3 and TRBJ1-6; D ambiguous. Between the trimmed V and J ends, which lost 0 bases and 6 bases, there was a span of 6 bases. The CDR3 consists of 14 residues. CDR1 and CDR2 from the germline V gene are ENHRY and SYGVKD. This CDR3 is CAISESPANSPLHF. CDR3 sequence (DNA): TGTGCCATCAGTGAGTCCCCAGCTAATTCACCCCTCCACTTT.

This clonotype has a single count. J is TRBJ2-1 and V is TRBV20-1; D remains ambiguous. From germline, CDR1 is DFQATT and CDR2 SNEGSKA (reference sequence). The CDR3 spans 11 residues. The ends were cut back, 5 bases at V and 6 bases at J, with 8 bases in the middle. CDR3 DNA: TGCAGTGCTCCTCTTGGCAATGAGCAGTTCTTC. It is translated as CSAPLGNEQFF.

The chain joins TRBV15 to TRBJ2-3, with D uncertain. The V gene lost 1 base and the J gene lost 4 bases, with 12 bases spanning the gap. The V gene's germline CDR1 is LNHNV and CDR2 YYDKDF (reference sequence). CDR3 length equals 15 residues. The CDR3 DNA follows: TGTGCCACCAGCAGAGTGAGCCGAGCTTCAGATACGCAGTATTTT. This sequence encodes CATSRVSRASDTQYF.

The chain combines TRBV30 with TRBJ1-3, with TRBD1 as a possible D gene (6 bases). Germline V gene lookup returns CDR1 GTSNPN and CDR2 SVGIG (reference sequence). The CDR3 is made up of 14 amino acids. V shed 4 bases and J shed 0 bases, with 10 bases lying between them. The CDR3 protein is CAWNRDTSGNTIYF. In DNA form, the CDR3 reads TGTGCCTGGAACCGGGACACCTCTGGAAACACCATATATTTT.

This clonotype was observed a handful of times. The chain carries TRBV25-1 and TRBJ2-5; D might be TRBD2 (7 bases). The germline CDR1 and CDR2 sequences are MGHDK and SYGVNS. The CDR3 consists of 14 residues. V gave up 3 bases and J gave up 5 bases, with 13 bases separating them. DNA of the CDR3: TGTGCCAGCAGTGAGGGAGGGGGTAGGGAGACCCAGTACTTC. Translated: CASSEGGGRETQYF. The full variable domain, with the rest looked up from reference TRBV25-1 and TRBJ2-5, is EADIYQTPRYLVIGTGKKITLECSQTMGHDKMYWYQQDPGMELHLIHYSYGVNSTEKGDLSSESTVSRIRTEHFPLTLESARPSHTSQYLCASSEGGGRETQYFGPGTRLLVL.

This clonotype has just one count. V gene TRBV20-1 combines with J gene TRBJ2-3; D may be TRBD1 or TRBD2 (5 bases each). This CDR3 region has 14 residues. Per germline, CDR1 DFQATT and CDR2 SNEGSKA (reference sequence). Trimming stripped 0 bases from V and 3 bases from J, with 10 bases between. The CDR3 protein is CSAREGEGTDTQYF. The CDR3 nucleotides are TGCAGTGCTAGAGAGGGAGAGGGGACAGATACGCAGTATTTT.

The chain combines TRBV9 with TRBJ2-5, with D possibly TRBD2 on 6 matching bases. This CDR3 is built from 15 residues. Germline assignment: CDR1 SGDLS and CDR2 YYNGEE. V shed 4 bases and J shed 4 bases, with 17 bases lying between them. The CDR3 spells CASSPGTLPRETQYF. CDR3 coding DNA: TGTGCCAGCAGCCCAGGGACTCTTCCGAGAGAGACCCAGTACTTC.

The CDR3 DNA follows: TGTGCCAGCAGACGCTACGGGACAGGGAGCTCCTACGAGCAGTACTTC. It translates to CASRRYGTGSSYEQYF. This sequence joins TRBV6-1 and TRBJ2-7, with 9 bases identical to TRBD1. J lost 0 bases, V lost 6 bases, and 9 bases had no gene match. Per the germline V gene, CDR1 is MNHNS and CDR2 is SASEGT. The CDR3 has 16 amino acids.

The chain links TRBV7-3 to TRBJ2-7; unclear D gene. Trimming took 2 bases from V and 5 from J, leaving 13 bases between them. CDR1 and CDR2 from the germline V gene are SGHTA and FQGTGA. CDR3 length: 14 residues. In DNA form, the CDR3 reads TGTGCCAGCAGCTTATCAGGATTTGAAGACGAGCAGTACTTC. Translated: CASSLSGFEDEQYF.

This clonotype was counted a few times. This chain connects TRBV18 to TRBJ1-1; TRBD1 matches 7 bases. Germline loops: CDR1 KGHSH, CDR2 LQKENI. With 6 bases clipped from V and 1 base from J, the junction kept 5 bases outside the gene matches. The length of the CDR3 is 14 residues. As DNA, the CDR3 is TGTGCCAGCTCCCCAGACAGGGCGAACACTGAAGCTTTCTTT. It yields the protein CASSPDRANTEAFF.

The CDR3 DNA reads TGTGCCAGCTCCACGGACAGGGAGAAAGGACCCCAGCATTTT. Amino acid sequence: CASSTDREKGPQHF. The J gene is TRBJ1-5, the V gene TRBV27; 8 bases are a match to TRBD1. The CDR3 covers 14 residues. The V and J ends lost 8 bases and 10 bases, in that order; junction bases with no gene match: 13. Germline CDR1 reads MNHEY; CDR2 reads SMNVEV (reference sequence).

V usage is TRBV5-1 and J usage is TRBJ1-2, with D unclear. CDR1 SGHRS and CDR2 YFSETQ come from the germline V gene. Trimming shortened V by 6 bases and J by 4 bases, and 7 bases separated the two germline ends. This CDR3 is built from 11 residues. CDR3 DNA sequence: TGCGCCAGCACCAACGGCTATGGCTACACCTTC. It is translated as CASTNGYGYTF.

The gene calls are TRBV5-1 and TRBJ2-7, with 9 bases matching TRBD2. In germline, CDR1 is SGHRS, CDR2 YFSETQ. Germline trimming cut 4 bases from V and 0 bases from J; bases unmatched to any gene: 14. The CDR3 sequence is 18 residues long. The CDR3 bases are TGCGCCAGCAGCCCCGCGGGTAGCGGGGGCCTTGACTCCTACGAGCAGTACTTC. Amino acids: CASSPAGSGGLDSYEQYF. Based on the CDR3 plus reference TRBV5-1 and TRBJ2-7, the full variable domain is KAGVTQTPRYLIKTRGQQVTLSCSPISGHRSVSWYQQTPGQGLQFLFEYFSETQRNKGNFPGRFSGRQFSNSRSEMNVSTLELGDSALYLCASSPAGSGGLDSYEQYFGPGTRLTVT.

The rearrangement links TRBV9 to TRBJ1-1; D unclear. Germline V gene lookup returns CDR1 SGDLS and CDR2 YYNGEE. This CDR3 has 17 amino acids. V lost 0 bases and J 1 base, leaving 16 bases between the germline ends. CDR3 sequence: CASSVDLPGGSNTEAFF. The CDR3 DNA reads TGTGCCAGCAGCGTAGACTTACCGGGAGGATCGAACACTGAAGCTTTCTTT.

The chain is built from TRBV12-3 or TRBV12-4 and TRBJ1-1; the D gene is possibly TRBD1 (5 bases). V dropped 4 bases and J dropped 3 bases, with 12 bases sitting between them. The CDR3 is made up of 14 amino acids. The CDR3 protein is CASSSRVGHTEAFF. As DNA, the CDR3 is TGTGCCAGCAGTTCCAGGGTCGGGCACACTGAAGCTTTCTTT.

The chain joins TRBV3-1 to TRBJ2-7, with D possibly matching TRBD2 (5 bases). Germline V gene lookup returns CDR1 LGHDT and CDR2 YNNKEL (reference sequence). V dropped 4 bases and J dropped 3 bases, with 13 bases sitting between them. This CDR3 is 14 amino acids long. The CDR3 protein is CASSRSGNVYEQYF. The CDR3 DNA follows: TGTGCCAGCAGCCGCTCCGGGAACGTCTACGAGCAGTACTTC.

The chain links TRBV27 to TRBJ1-5; D ambiguous. The germline gives CDR1 MNHEY, CDR2 SMNVEV (reference sequence). This CDR3 is built from 16 residues. V lost 1 base and J 0 bases, leaving 10 bases between the germline ends. DNA for the CDR3: TGTGCCAGCAGTTTATTCGGGGTCCTTAGCAATCAGCCCCAGCATTTT. As protein: CASSLFGVLSNQPQHF.

The rearrangement links TRBV7-9 to TRBJ1-2; 7 positions agree with TRBD1. Germline CDR1 is SEHNR and CDR2 is FQNEAQ (reference sequence). V lost 4 bases to trimming and J lost 8 bases; unmatched junction nucleotides: 10. The CDR3 sequence is 14 residues long. The CDR3 spells CASSSPYRGRGYTF. As DNA, the CDR3 is TGTGCCAGCAGCTCACCCTACAGGGGCCGGGGCTACACCTTC.

The chain joins TRBV12-3 or TRBV12-4 to TRBJ1-3; D unclear. This CDR3 comprises 13 residues. The germline V and J ends were trimmed by 2 bases and 3 bases, with 5 bases remaining between them. The chain's CDR3 is CASSLSGGNTIYF. The CDR3 coding sequence is TGTGCCAGCAGTTTATCTGGTGGAAACACCATATATTTT.